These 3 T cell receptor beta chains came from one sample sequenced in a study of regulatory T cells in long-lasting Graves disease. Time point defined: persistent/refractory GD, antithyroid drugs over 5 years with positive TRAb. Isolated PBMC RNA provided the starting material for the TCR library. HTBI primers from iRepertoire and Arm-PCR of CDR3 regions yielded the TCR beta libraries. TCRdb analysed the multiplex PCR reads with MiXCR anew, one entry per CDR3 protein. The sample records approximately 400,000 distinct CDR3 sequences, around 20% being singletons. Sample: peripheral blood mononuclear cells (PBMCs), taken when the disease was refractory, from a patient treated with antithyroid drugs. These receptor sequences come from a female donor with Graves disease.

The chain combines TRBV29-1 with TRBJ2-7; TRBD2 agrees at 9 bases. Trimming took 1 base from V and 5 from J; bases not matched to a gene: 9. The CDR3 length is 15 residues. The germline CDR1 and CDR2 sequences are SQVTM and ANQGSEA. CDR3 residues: CSVEVVGTSRNEQYF. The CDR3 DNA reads TGCAGCGTTGAAGTAGTGGGGACTAGCCGTAACGAGCAGTACTTC.

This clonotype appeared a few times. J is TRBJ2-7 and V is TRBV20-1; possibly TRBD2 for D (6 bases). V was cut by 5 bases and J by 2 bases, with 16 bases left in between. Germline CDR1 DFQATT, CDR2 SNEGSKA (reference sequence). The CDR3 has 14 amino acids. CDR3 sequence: CSACPGGKPYEQYF. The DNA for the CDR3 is TGCAGTGCTTGCCCTGGCGGGAAACCCTACGAGCAGTACTTC.

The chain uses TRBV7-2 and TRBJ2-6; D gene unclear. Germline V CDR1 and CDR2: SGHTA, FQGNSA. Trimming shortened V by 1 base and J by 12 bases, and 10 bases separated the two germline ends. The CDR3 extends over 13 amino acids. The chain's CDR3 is CASSLEPGGVLTF. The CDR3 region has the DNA TGTGCCAGCAGCTTAGAACCCGGCGGCGTCCTGACTTTC.